The 16 T cell receptor beta chains listed next were all sequenced from one sample in a study of T cell responses to AZD1222 COVID-19 vaccine. Sequencing used immunoSEQ multiplex PCR; TCRdb keeps in-frame clones, though not all of them. The table includes 250,000 to 300,000 clones, 90% to 95% detected once. Sequenced here: peripheral blood, sampled 28 days after the second AZD1222 dose. Every receptor here comes from an adult who received the AZD1222 COVID-19 vaccine.

The rearrangement uses TRBV7-8 and TRBJ2-7, with 9 nucleotides matching TRBD2. After removal of 0 bases from V and 3 bases from J, the junction contained 9 bases not matched to a gene. Germline V CDR1 and CDR2: SGHVS, FQNEAQ. The CDR3 sequence is 17 residues long. The CDR3: CASSLAGRGRAGYEQYF. As DNA, the CDR3 is TGTGCCAGCAGCTTAGCGGGCCGCGGGAGGGCCGGCTACGAGCAGTACTTC.

The rearrangement links TRBV5-1 to TRBJ1-2; D perhaps matches TRBD1 (6 bases). Trimming left V 0 bases short and J 3 bases short, with 15 bases between. The V gene's germline CDR1 is SGHRS and CDR2 YFSETQ. This CDR3 is built from 16 residues. CDR3 DNA sequence: TGCGCCAGCAGCTTGGCCGACGGGGCAGGGGACTATGGCTACACCTTC. Amino acids: CASSLADGAGDYGYTF.

The chain links TRBV6-5 to TRBJ1-1; TRBD1 aligns across 8 bases. The CDR3 is 15 amino acids. Germline V lookup: CDR1 MNHEY, CDR2 SVGAGI. J gave up 3 bases and V 6 bases, and 9 bases lay outside the gene matches. The CDR3 reads CASSPGQGIYTEAFF. The CDR3 nucleotides are TGTGCCAGCAGCCCCGGACAGGGAATTTACACTGAAGCTTTCTTT.

The rearrangement joins TRBV12-5 to TRBJ2-1; D is unclear. The CDR3 consists of 13 residues. Germline V gene sequence: CDR1 LGHNT, CDR2 FRNRAP. V lost 4 bases and J 5 bases, leaving 9 bases between the germline ends. The CDR3 loop reads CASGSQANNEQFF. Here the CDR3 DNA reads TGTGCTAGTGGTTCCCAGGCAAACAATGAGCAGTTCTTC.

This clone was recorded once. The chain uses TRBV19 and TRBJ2-1; D perhaps matches TRBD2 (7 bases). This CDR3 has 15 amino acids. Germline-derived CDR1 and CDR2 are LNHDA and SQIVND (reference sequence). V was cut by 4 bases and J by 2 bases, with 12 bases left in between. CDR3 DNA: TGTGCCAGTAGTAGGGGGGGCAGGGCCTACAATGAGCAGTTCTTC. Its protein product is CASSRGGRAYNEQFF.

CDR3 loop: CASSGGTGIFYEQYF. The CDR3 coding sequence is TGTGCCAGCAGCGGGGGGACAGGGATATTCTACGAGCAGTACTTC. The chain links TRBV5-4 to TRBJ2-7; TRBD1 matches 9 bases. V gave up 4 bases and J gave up 3 bases; unmatched junction bases: 8. This CDR3 is 15 amino acids long. Germline CDR1 reads SGHNT; CDR2 reads YYREEE (reference sequence).

The CDR3 nucleotides are TGTGCCAGCAGCTTGGAGGGGTACGAGCAGTACTTC. Encoded protein: CASSLEGYEQYF. The rearrangement uses TRBV5-4 and TRBJ2-7; a weak D match, TRBD1 (5 bases). Per the germline V gene, CDR1 is SGHNT and CDR2 is YYREEE (reference sequence). This CDR3 comprises 12 residues. V was clipped by 0 bases and J by 4 bases, with 5 bases between them.

The chain combines TRBV6-2 or TRBV6-3 with TRBJ2-1; D is uncertain. This CDR3 comprises 11 residues. Germline V CDR1 and CDR2: MNHEY, SVGEGT. V lost 5 bases and J 13 bases, leaving 12 bases between the germline ends. The CDR3 loop reads CASSDRWSQFF. The CDR3, as DNA: TGTGCCAGCAGTGACCGTTGGTCACAGTTCTTC.

V usage is TRBV28 and J usage is TRBJ2-7, with D perhaps TRBD1 (5 bases). The CDR3 is made up of 14 amino acids. V lost 5 bases and J 6 bases, leaving 17 bases between the germline ends. The germline CDR1 and CDR2 sequences are MDHEN and SYDVKM. CDR3 nucleotides: TGTGCCAGCAGTCCTGTCTCCACAGGTTCCGAGCAGTACTTC. It translates to CASSPVSTGSEQYF. The complete variable domain, with remaining parts taken from reference TRBV28 and TRBJ2-7, reads DVKVTQSSRYLVKRTGEKVFLECVQDMDHENMFWYRQDPGLGLRLIYFSYDVKMKEKGDIPEGYSVSREKKERFSLILESASTNQTSMYLCASSPVSTGSEQYFGPGTRLTVT.

The chain combines TRBV7-8 with TRBJ1-5; D is undetermined. This CDR3 region has 15 residues. The germline V gene encodes CDR1 SGHVS and CDR2 FQNEAQ. Trimming removed 3 bases at V and 7 bases at J, with 16 bases between. The CDR3 is CASSLKADAGQPQHF. CDR3 nucleotide sequence: TGTGCCAGCAGCTTGAAGGCGGACGCCGGACAGCCCCAGCATTTT.

The chain couples TRBV5-6 to TRBJ1-2; 9 bases agree with TRBD1. The V segment lost 5 bases and the J segment 4 bases; nucleotides outside the gene matches: 6. From germline, CDR1 is SGHDT and CDR2 YYEEEE. This CDR3 is built from 14 residues. CDR3 in amino acids: CASRPGTGSYGYTF. CDR3 nucleotides: TGTGCCAGCAGGCCCGGGACAGGGAGCTATGGCTACACCTTC.

This chain links TRBV15 with TRBJ1-6, with D possibly TRBD1 on 5 matching bases. The germline V gene encodes CDR1 LNHNV and CDR2 YYDKDF (reference sequence). The V end lost 10 bases, the J end lost 7 bases, and 8 bases lay between the germline ends. The CDR3 contains 11 residues. The CDR3: CARGRNSPLHF. The CDR3 bases are TGTGCCAGGGGCCGAAATTCACCCCTCCACTTT. Looking up the rest from reference TRBV15 and TRBJ1-6 gives the full variable domain: DAMVIQNPRYQVTQFGKPVTLSCSQTLNHNVMYWYQQKSSQAPKLLFHYYDKDFNNEADTPDNFQSRRPNTSFCFLDIRSPGLGDTAMYLCARGRNSPLHFGNGTRLTVT.

The chain uses TRBV30 and TRBJ2-7; D may be TRBD2 (6 bases). Germline V lookup: CDR1 GTSNPN, CDR2 SVGIG (reference sequence). CDR3 length: 15 residues. The germline V and J ends were trimmed by 3 bases and 2 bases, with 17 bases remaining between them. The CDR3 coding sequence is TGTGCCTGGAGCGGGGGTATTGGGGCCGCCTACGAGCAGTACTTC. This codes for CAWSGGIGAAYEQYF.

The chain carries TRBV2 and TRBJ1-5; 8 bases agree with TRBD1. The J segment lost 6 bases and the V segment lost 4 bases, leaving 8 bases of the junction unmatched. Germline assignment: CDR1 SNHLY and CDR2 FYNNEI. CDR3 size: 15 residues. The DNA for the CDR3 is TGTGCCAGCAGTGTCAGTGGACAGGGTGTTCAGCCCCAGCATTTT. It encodes CASSVSGQGVQPQHF. Full variable domain (rest looked up from reference TRBV2 and TRBJ1-5): EPEVTQTPSHQVTQMGQEVILRCVPISNHLYFYWYRQILGQKVEFLVSFYNNEISEKSEIFDDQFSVERPDGSNFTLKIRSTKLEDSAMYFCASSVSGQGVQPQHFGDGTRLSIL.

The gene calls are TRBV7-8 and TRBJ2-1, with D tentatively TRBD1 or TRBD2 (6 bases each). This CDR3 spans 15 amino acids. Germline V gene sequence: CDR1 SGHVS, CDR2 FQNEAQ. V was cut by 5 bases and J by 1 base, with 12 bases left in between. CDR3 sequence: CASSQQGLSYNEQFF. The CDR3 nucleotides are TGTGCCAGCAGCCAACAGGGACTTTCCTACAATGAGCAGTTCTTC. The full variable domain, in which reference TRBV7-8 and TRBJ2-1 provide the parts outside the CDR3, is GAGVSQSPRYKVAKRGQDVALRCDPISGHVSLFWYQQALGQGPEFLTYFQNEAQLDKSGLPSDRFFAERPEGSVSTLKIQRTQQEDSAVYLCASSQQGLSYNEQFFGPGTRLTVL.

The chain employs TRBV5-1 and TRBJ1-6; perhaps TRBD1 as D (5 bases). The CDR3 spans 15 residues. CDR1 is SGHRS and CDR2 is YFSETQ in the germline V gene. V was shortened by 0 bases and J by 6 bases, with 10 bases between the two germline ends. In nucleotides, the CDR3 is TGCGCCAGCAGCTTGGGAGGACAAATTAATTCACCCCTCCACTTT. This translates into CASSLGGQINSPLHF.